The 23 T cell receptor beta chains below all came from one sample that was sequenced in a study of regulatory T cells in long-lasting Graves disease. Construction of the TCR beta libraries employed iRepertoire HTBI primers in conjunction with Arm-PCR of CDR3 regions. TCRdb reprocessed the multiplex PCR reads via MiXCR and lists one record per CDR3 protein. This sample yields 200,000 to 250,000 distinct CDR3 sequences, of which less than 20% are seen a single time; around 11% belongs to the top ten. Time point indicated: newly diagnosed GD, antithyroid drugs for less than 3 months. Researchers made the TCR library from RNA that was extracted from PBMCs. These data were likewise used in another study, on T cells in Graves' hyperthyroidism and ophthalmopathy.

The sample here was peripheral blood mononuclear cells (PBMCs), taken at new diagnosis, from a patient treated with antithyroid drugs. All receptors derive from a woman in her thirties with Graves disease.

In this sample, this clonotype turned up many times. V gene TRBV15 combines with J gene TRBJ2-3; D call uncertain. Trimming took 5 bases from V and 5 from J, leaving 14 bases between them. This CDR3 comprises 14 residues. Germline V gene lookup returns CDR1 LNHNV and CDR2 YYDKDF (reference sequence). The CDR3 coding sequence is TGTGCCACCAGCGCTCTCTCCCGGAGAGATACGCAGTATTTT. Translating gives CATSALSRRDTQYF. Complete variable domain (other parts from reference TRBV15 and TRBJ2-3): DAMVIQNPRYQVTQFGKPVTLSCSQTLNHNVMYWYQQKSSQAPKLLFHYYDKDFNNEADTPDNFQSRRPNTSFCFLDIRSPGLGDTAMYLCATSALSRRDTQYFGPGTRLTVL.

This clonotype was counted many times. The chain combines TRBV12-3 or TRBV12-4 with TRBJ2-7; D possibly corresponds to TRBD1 (6 bases). Trimming left V 6 bases short and J 6 bases short, with 18 bases between. The CDR3 totals 14 residues. CDR3 sequence: CASSKDSYRAEQYF. For the CDR3, the DNA is TGTGCCAGCAGCAAGGACAGTTACCGGGCCGAGCAGTACTTC.

This clonotype was seen repeatedly, ten times or more. V is TRBV12-3 or TRBV12-4 and J is TRBJ2-5; 7 positions agree with TRBD2. CDR3 size: 12 residues. With V trimmed by 6 bases and J by 7 bases, 5 bases remained unmatched. The CDR3 DNA follows: TGTGCCAGCAGGTCGGGGGGAGGGACCCAGTACTTC. Translated, it gives CASRSGGGTQYF.

A single count supports this clonotype. The chain combines TRBV6-5 with TRBJ1-1, with D perhaps TRBD1 (6 bases). The CDR3 runs 15 residues. The germline V gene encodes CDR1 MNHEY and CDR2 SVGAGI. Trimming left V 0 bases short and J 4 bases short, with 12 bases between. For the CDR3, the DNA is TGTGCCAGCAGTTACTCAAACCAGGGGAGCACTGAAGCTTTCTTT. Its translation is CASSYSNQGSTEAFF.

Ten or more counts support this clonotype. This chain links TRBV28 with TRBJ1-5; 8 bases line up with TRBD1. After removal of 6 bases from V and 7 bases from J, the junction contained 8 bases not matched to a gene. This CDR3 is built from 14 residues. From germline, CDR1 is MDHEN and CDR2 SYDVKM. This CDR3 reads CASSPTGASQPQHF. CDR3 in DNA: TGTGCCAGCAGCCCGACAGGGGCGAGCCAGCCCCAGCATTTT. Looking up the rest from reference TRBV28 and TRBJ1-5 gives the full variable domain: DVKVTQSSRYLVKRTGEKVFLECVQDMDHENMFWYRQDPGLGLRLIYFSYDVKMKEKGDIPEGYSVSREKKERFSLILESASTNQTSMYLCASSPTGASQPQHFGDGTRLSIL.

This clonotype has at least ten counts. The rearrangement links TRBV20-1 to TRBJ1-6; D possibly corresponds to TRBD1 (6 bases). Trimming took off 5 bases at V and 6 bases at J, with 17 bases between the two ends. This CDR3 is 15 amino acids long. The germline V gene encodes CDR1 DFQATT and CDR2 SNEGSKA (reference sequence). CDR3 nucleotide sequence: TGCAGTGCTCCAACAACAGGGACTTCTAATTCACCCCTCCACTTT. Its translation is CSAPTTGTSNSPLHF.

This clonotype was seen repeatedly, ten times or more. V usage is TRBV28 and J usage is TRBJ1-2; a possible D gene is TRBD1 (5 bases). The CDR3 runs 13 residues. Germline V lookup: CDR1 MDHEN, CDR2 SYDVKM. V lost 2 bases, J lost 7 bases, and 11 bases lay in between. The CDR3 region has the DNA TGTGCCAGCAGTTTAAGGCGGGGCTCTGGCTACACCTTC. Translation gives CASSLRRGSGYTF.

This clonotype was seen ten or more times. J is TRBJ2-3 and V is TRBV30; TRBD2 aligns across 9 bases. The V gene's germline CDR1 is GTSNPN and CDR2 SVGIG (reference sequence). This CDR3 is built from 13 residues. V shed 4 bases and J 4 bases; nucleotides not matched to a gene: 3. In DNA, the CDR3 is TGTGCCTGGAATGCGGGGGGGCCAGATACGCAGTATTTT. It codes for CAWNAGGPDTQYF.

This clonotype was observed many times. The chain carries TRBV19 and TRBJ2-2; possible D gene TRBD2, 5 bases. The germline V gene has CDR1 LNHDA and CDR2 SQIVND (reference sequence). This CDR3 contains 12 residues. V was clipped by 7 bases and J by 6 bases, with 9 bases between them. The CDR3 reads CASNSEAGELFF. The CDR3 DNA follows: TGTGCCAGTAATTCGGAGGCCGGGGAGCTGTTTTTT.

In its sample, this clonotype was seen many times. The genes are TRBV19 and TRBJ2-1, with D possibly being TRBD2 (7 bases). Per the germline V gene, CDR1 is LNHDA and CDR2 is SQIVND (reference sequence). Trimming left V 7 bases short and J 4 bases short, with 20 bases between. The CDR3 totals 16 residues. The DNA of the CDR3 is TGTGCCAGTAAACAGGGAGGGGGATTATCGTACAATGAGCAGTTCTTC. As protein: CASKQGGGLSYNEQFF.

The sample holds many counts of this clonotype. The gene calls are TRBV10-1 and TRBJ2-5, with TRBD1 identical over 8 bases. Germline V lookup: CDR1 WNHNN, CDR2 SYGVQD (reference sequence). J was trimmed by 3 bases and V by 5 bases; bases with no gene match: 5. This CDR3 is built from 14 residues. This CDR3 is CASSPQTGEETQYF. The CDR3, as DNA: TGCGCCAGCAGTCCTCAGACAGGGGAAGAGACCCAGTACTTC.

This clonotype was observed many times. This chain connects TRBV28 to TRBJ2-3; the D gene is possibly TRBD2 (6 bases). The V gene's germline CDR1 is MDHEN and CDR2 SYDVKM. The ends were cut back, 8 bases at V and 0 bases at J, with 15 bases in the middle. This CDR3 has 15 amino acids. The CDR3 DNA is TGTGCCAGCCTCACCGGGGGAGAAAGCACAGATACGCAGTATTTT. The encoded protein is CASLTGGESTDTQYF.

This clonotype was counted ten times or more. The rearrangement links TRBV11-2 to TRBJ2-1; TRBD2 aligns across 16 bases. Trimming took 5 bases from V and 2 from J; bases not matched to a gene: 3. CDR1 is SGHAT and CDR2 is FQNNGV in the germline V gene. This CDR3 comprises 17 residues. The DNA for the CDR3 is TGTGCCAGCAGCCTCGGGACTAGCGGGGGGGCCTACAATGAGCAGTTCTTC. This translates into CASSLGTSGGAYNEQFF.

This clonotype occurred once. One end of the junction does not line up with germline, which may come from a read error. The chain links TRBV27 to TRBJ2-1; 7 nucleotides match TRBD2. The CDR3 spans 13 residues. Germline CDR1 is MNHEY and CDR2 is SMNVEV (reference sequence). The chain's CDR3 is CASSLSGVGEGHF. DNA for the CDR3: TGTGCCAGCAGTTTATCGGGTGTGGGGGAGGGTCACTTC.

This clonotype was found many times. V gene TRBV12-3 or TRBV12-4 combines with J gene TRBJ2-6; no reliable D call. This CDR3 contains 16 residues. With 3 bases removed from V and 0 bases from J, the gap between germline ends came to 9 bases. The CDR3 nucleotides read TGTGCCAGCAGTTTGGGGTCACTCTCTGGGGCCAACGTCCTGACTTTC. Protein sequence: CASSLGSLSGANVLTF.

V usage is TRBV19 and J usage is TRBJ1-1, with D perhaps TRBD1 (6 bases). CDR1 and CDR2 from the germline V gene are LNHDA and SQIVND (reference sequence). The length of the CDR3 is 15 residues. Trimming took off 5 bases at V and 3 bases at J, with 16 bases between the two ends. CDR3 amino acids: CASSLQGRGYTEAFF. The CDR3 DNA reads as TGTGCCAGTAGTCTGCAGGGTAGGGGGTACACTGAAGCTTTCTTT.

This clonotype was seen many times. The rearrangement joins TRBV20-1 to TRBJ2-5; 7 bases map to TRBD2. The germline gives CDR1 DFQATT, CDR2 SNEGSKA (reference sequence). The junction had 14 bases not matched to a gene; V was cut back by 6 bases and J by 7 bases. The CDR3 extends over 14 amino acids. The CDR3: CSAELRTSRGTQYF. CDR3 coding DNA: TGCAGTGCGGAACTCAGGACTAGTAGAGGGACCCAGTACTTC.

The table lists this clonotype with many counts. The chain joins TRBV19 to TRBJ2-2; possibly TRBD1 for D (5 bases). The CDR3 runs 15 residues. Germline assignment: CDR1 LNHDA and CDR2 SQIVND (reference sequence). Trimming pared 3 bases from V and 6 bases from J, leaving 14 bases between. DNA for the CDR3: TGTGCCAGTAGTATCTCCCTAGGGGCCCCCGGGGAGCTGTTTTTT. It yields the protein CASSISLGAPGELFF.

The V gene is TRBV28, the J gene TRBJ1-3; 8 nucleotides align to TRBD1. CDR1 MDHEN and CDR2 SYDVKM come from the germline V gene. The CDR3 sequence is 17 residues long. Losses at the gene ends were 6 bases for V and 0 bases for J; bases not matched to a gene: 10. The CDR3: CASRTAGTGVSGNTIYF. The CDR3 region has the DNA TGTGCCAGCAGAACCGCCGGGACAGGAGTCTCTGGAAACACCATATATTTT.

This clonotype was recorded a few times. In DNA, the CDR3 is TGTGCCAGCAGCAAAGGACGGGGGCAAAACACTGAAGCTTTCTTT. It encodes CASSKGRGQNTEAFF. This chain links TRBV7-8 with TRBJ1-1; TRBD1 is a possible D gene (6 bases). Trimming took off 5 bases at V and 2 bases at J, with 15 bases between the two ends. CDR1 SGHVS and CDR2 FQNEAQ come from the germline V gene. The CDR3 contains 15 residues.

This clonotype showed up many times. The rearrangement uses TRBV20-1 and TRBJ1-5, with TRBD1 matching over 11 bases. V dropped 3 bases and J dropped 7; count of bases not matched to a gene: 11. Germline V gene lookup returns CDR1 DFQATT and CDR2 SNEGSKA (reference sequence). This CDR3 comprises 16 residues. CDR3 loop: CSARNVGQGEGQPQHF. The CDR3 nucleotides read TGCAGTGCTAGGAACGTGGGACAGGGGGAGGGACAGCCCCAGCATTTT.

Comments on this clonotype: This probably arose from a read error, given a far larger clone one base away. The chain joins TRBV28 to TRBJ2-4, with D perhaps matching TRBD1 or TRBD2 (5 bases each). There are 17 residues in the CDR3. V shed 5 bases and J shed 0 bases, with 17 bases lying between them. Per the germline V gene, CDR1 is MDHEN and CDR2 is SYDVKM. CDR3 sequence reads: CASSEWGGLSAKNIQYF. CDR3 DNA: TGTGCCAGCAGTGAATGGGGCGGGCTCTCAGCCAAAAACATTCAGTACTTC.

The V gene is TRBV7-9, the J gene TRBJ2-7; possibly TRBD1 for D (7 bases). Germline V gene sequence: CDR1 SEHNR, CDR2 FQNEAQ (reference sequence). This CDR3 comprises 18 residues. Trimming stripped 2 bases from V and 2 bases from J, with 22 bases between. The CDR3: CASSLQGAMRDRAYEQYF. The CDR3 coding sequence is TGTGCCAGCAGCTTACAAGGGGCAATGCGGGACAGAGCCTACGAGCAGTACTTC.